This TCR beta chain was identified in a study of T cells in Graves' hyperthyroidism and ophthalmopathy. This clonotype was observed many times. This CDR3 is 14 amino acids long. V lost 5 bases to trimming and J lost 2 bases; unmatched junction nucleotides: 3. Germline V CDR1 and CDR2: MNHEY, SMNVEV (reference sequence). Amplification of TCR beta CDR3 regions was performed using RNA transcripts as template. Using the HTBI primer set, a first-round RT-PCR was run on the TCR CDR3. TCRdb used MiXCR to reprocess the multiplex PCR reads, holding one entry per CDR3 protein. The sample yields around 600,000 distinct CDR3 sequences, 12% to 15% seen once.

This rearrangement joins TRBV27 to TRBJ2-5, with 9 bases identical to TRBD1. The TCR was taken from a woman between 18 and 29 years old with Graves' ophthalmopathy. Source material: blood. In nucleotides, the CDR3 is TGTGCCAGCAGTGTCGGACAGGGGCAAGAGACCCAGTACTTC. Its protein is CASSVGQGQETQYF.